This record looks at one T cell receptor (beta chain) sequence and its context. The sample holds a few counts of this clone. Its target antigen remains unknown. Base qualities are not provided; no much larger clone lies one nucleotide away. All of the isolated RNA was reverse transcribed with the High Capacity cDNA Reverse Transcription Kit, so expressed TCRB transcripts were sequenced. Naive, central memory and regulatory T cell samples underwent deep immunoSEQ sequencing, averaging around 4 million total reads per sample. After sorted cells were lysed in RLT buffer, RNA was extracted with DNase-treated RNeasy Micro or Mini kits, with the choice depending on cell number. To prevent cross-contamination, every cell subset was processed on its own, while patient and healthy donor samples were processed together. The immunoSEQ multiplex PCR was used to amplify TCRB sequences from cDNA, yielding 87-bp fragments that span the CDR3 region. Sequencing of the amplicons was performed on the Illumina HiSeq platform. On the authors' methods: PCR bias was computationally corrected using synthetic template baselines, reads within Hamming distance 2 were collapsed, and singletons that could not be merged were discarded. Reads were aligned against IMGT so that V, D and J genes, CDR3 length and insertions or deletions at six rearrangement sites could be assigned. Within each subset, clonotype counts were normalized to the number of sorted cells before true diversity and Gini coefficients were calculated with the tcR R package. The overlap coefficient, calculated on TCRB nucleotide sequences, was used to quantify repertoire sharing. Out-of-frame TCRB sequences from naive cells were analyzed to stand in for the pre-selection repertoire. As stored in TCRdb, this immuneACCESS dataset retains in-frame rearrangements with V and J assigned. A fraction of the clones does not appear; measured against another copy, unresolved V genes explain less than half of the discrepancy, and the remainder lacks a known reason. V and J calls and clone size are those listed in that table; D and trimming were worked out from the DNA. Within this sample are about 660,000 clones, with more than 13% of them counted one time only. 0.035% to 0.045% of the sample is taken by the ten largest.

From each donor, a single peripheral blood sample of approximately 0.11 L on average was drawn into heparinised tubes. A BD FACSAria II was used to sort naive, central memory, regulatory and stem cell-like memory CD4+ T cells with a panel that included CD45RO, CCR7, CD25, CD127, CD95 and CD27. All sorted populations exceeded 95% purity. PBMCs were isolated right away by Lymphoprep density gradient centrifugation and were stained directly, without culture. So that batch effects would be minimized, each experiment stained and sorted samples in pairs, pairing one healthy donor with one patient. V gives up 1 base and J gives up 3 bases, and the segment between their germline ends measures 9 bases. The germline V gene supplies CDR1 SGHAT and CDR2 FQNNGV. The CDR3 contains 14 residues, cysteine and phenylalanine counted. The read is trimmed to its CDR3 DNA, 42 bases read in frame from base 1. The data derive from a study of beta chain features in type 1 diabetes (dated by TCRdb to 2016 to 2019). Study-level background: Mean age, gender distribution, total cell number and subset yield did not differ between patients and healthy donors. A total of just under 110,000,000 sorted cells were examined across all samples, and RNA yield correlated strongly with the number of cells per subset. The study compared the TCRB repertoires of sorted circulating CD4+ T cell subsets in recently diagnosed type 1 diabetes patients with those in matched healthy donors. Whereas all 30 or so donors provided naive and central memory subsets, regulatory and stem cell-like memory subsets were isolated from just 8 patients and about 8 healthy donors. General conclusions and limits of the study: A moderate but significant shortening of TCRB CDR3 length was observed in type 1 diabetes patients in all four CD4+ subsets. Naive, central memory and regulatory TCRB repertoires appeared more similar among patients than among healthy donors. Shorter templates might have been favored by PCR, but patient and control samples were amplified and corrected together, so both groups would have been affected equally by any skew. Patients with type 1 diabetes made fewer insertions and deleted more nucleotides at VDJ recombination sites, implying thymic rearrangement abnormalities. HLA sub-analyses involved small numbers of individuals, so any influence of HLA type on TCRB rearrangement remained unresolved. Sequencing cDNA rather than genomic DNA could over-represent highly expressing activated cells, although activation and CD3 levels did not differ between groups.

The sequence joins TRBV11-2 to TRBJ1-1, with an unclear D gene assignment. The sequence derives from a man younger than 35 with type 1 diabetes. Specimen: naive CD4+ T cells from blood. The cell subset or site label, read with the paper, signifies: true naive CD4+ T cells. The CDR3 is CASSLAVGYTEAFF. DNA sequence: TGTGCCAGCAGCTTAGCAGTCGGATACACTGAAGCTTTCTTT.